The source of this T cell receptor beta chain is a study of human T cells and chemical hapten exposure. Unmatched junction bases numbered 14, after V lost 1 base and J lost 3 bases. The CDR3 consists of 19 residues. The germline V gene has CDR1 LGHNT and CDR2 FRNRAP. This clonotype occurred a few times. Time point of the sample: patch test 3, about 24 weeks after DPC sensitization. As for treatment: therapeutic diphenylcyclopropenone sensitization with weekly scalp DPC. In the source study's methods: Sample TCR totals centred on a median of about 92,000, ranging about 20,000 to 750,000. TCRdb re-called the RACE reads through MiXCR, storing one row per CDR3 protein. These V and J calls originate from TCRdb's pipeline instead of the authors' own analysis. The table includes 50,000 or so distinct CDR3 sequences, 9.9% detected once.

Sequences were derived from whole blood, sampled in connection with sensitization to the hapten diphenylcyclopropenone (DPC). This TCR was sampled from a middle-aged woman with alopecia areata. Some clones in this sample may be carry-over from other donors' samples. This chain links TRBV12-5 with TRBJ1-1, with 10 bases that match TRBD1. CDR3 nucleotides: TGTGCTAGTGGTTTGGCAGCCAAAGATCGACAGGGGGCGGACACTGAAGCTTTCTTT. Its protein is CASGLAAKDRQGADTEAFF.